One and the same sample provided the 20 T cell receptor beta chains below, sequenced in a study of OX40 agonist ivuxolimab in advanced cancers. The protocol was immunoSEQ multiplex PCR, while the TCRdb copy is restricted to in-frame clones and leaves out a portion. The table lists around 84,000 clones, 80% to 95% of them singletons. Specimen: CD4+ or CD8+ T cells sorted from blood, collected in a trial of the OX40 agonist ivuxolimab. These receptors came from an adult with an advanced solid tumor such as melanoma, head and neck, liver or kidney cancer.

The chain uses TRBV27 and TRBJ2-3; D remains ambiguous. This CDR3 has 13 residues. Trimming left V 7 bases short and J 1 base short, with 9 bases between. Germline lookup yields CDR1 MNHEY and CDR2 SMNVEV (reference sequence). The CDR3, as DNA: TGTGCCAGCACCCTTAGGGGCACAGATACGCAGTATTTT. Its translation: CASTLRGTDTQYF.

This chain uses TRBV5-1 with TRBJ2-7; 10 nucleotides match TRBD1. With V trimmed by 0 bases and J by 3 bases, 0 bases remained unmatched. This CDR3 contains 14 residues. Looked up from germline, CDR1 is SGHRS and CDR2 is YFSETQ. The CDR3 is CASSLGTGGYEQYF. The CDR3 nucleotides are TGCGCCAGCAGCTTGGGGACAGGGGGCTACGAGCAGTACTTC.

The rearrangement joins TRBV7-2 to TRBJ2-1, with 15 nucleotides matching TRBD2. The junction had 3 bases not matched to a gene; V was cut back by 4 bases and J by 2 bases. Looked up from germline, CDR1 is SGHTA and CDR2 is FQGNSA. The CDR3 extends over 17 amino acids. CDR3 in DNA: TGTGCCAGCAGCTGGACTAGCGGGGGGGTGACCTACAATGAGCAGTTCTTC. Protein product: CASSWTSGGVTYNEQFF. Full variable domain (missing parts from reference TRBV7-2 and TRBJ2-1): GAGVSQSPSNKVTEKGKDVELRCDPISGHTALYWYRQSLGQGLEFLIYFQGNSAPDKSGLPSDRFSAERTGGSVSTLTIQRTQQEDSAVYLCASSWTSGGVTYNEQFFGPGTRLTVL.

This chain joins TRBV7-9 and TRBJ2-7, with D unresolved. V lost 5 bases and J lost 6, with 17 bases in between. Per the germline V gene, CDR1 is SEHNR and CDR2 is FQNEAQ (reference sequence). This CDR3 contains 14 residues. CDR3 bases: TGTGCCAGCAGCCTATCCTATTGGGTTCCCGAGCAGTACTTC. This translates into CASSLSYWVPEQYF.

The J gene is TRBJ1-1, the V gene TRBV2, with D tentatively TRBD1 (5 bases). The CDR3 is 14 residues long. Germline lookup yields CDR1 SNHLY and CDR2 FYNNEI. The V gene lost 2 bases and the J gene lost 2 bases, with 9 bases spanning the gap. The CDR3 region is CASSELGVNTEAFF. CDR3 nucleotide sequence: TGTGCCAGCAGTGAACTGGGGGTAAACACTGAAGCTTTCTTT.

This chain uses TRBV19 with TRBJ2-1, with D perhaps matching TRBD2 (6 bases). V shed 5 bases and J shed 10 bases, with 21 bases lying between them. Germline V gene data show CDR1 as LNHDA and CDR2 as SQIVND (reference sequence). CDR3 size: 15 residues. The CDR3 nucleotides read TGTGCCAGTAGTCCCGGAGGGGAAGGGGCAGGGGAGCAGTTCTTC. It codes for CASSPGGEGAGEQFF.

The chain joins TRBV28 to TRBJ1-2; D is possibly TRBD1 (5 bases). The germline V gene has CDR1 MDHEN and CDR2 SYDVKM. The CDR3 length is 13 residues. V was trimmed by 6 bases and J by 4 bases, leaving 12 bases between them. CDR3 amino acids: CASSTTDFYGYTF. The CDR3 region has the DNA TGTGCCAGCAGCACGACAGACTTCTATGGCTACACCTTC.

This chain links TRBV5-1 with TRBJ1-1; D might be TRBD1 (6 bases). The CDR3 totals 15 residues. V dropped 2 bases and J dropped 5 bases, with 16 bases sitting between them. Per germline, CDR1 SGHRS and CDR2 YFSETQ. The CDR3 DNA follows: TGCGCCAGCAGCTTCTCCAGGGGTGGGGAAACTGAAGCTTTCTTT. Translating it yields CASSFSRGGETEAFF.

V is TRBV28 and J is TRBJ2-7, with 7 positions matching TRBD1. Losses at the gene ends were 8 bases for V and 3 bases for J; bases not matched to a gene: 4. Germline assignment: CDR1 MDHEN and CDR2 SYDVKM. The CDR3 is 12 residues long. The CDR3 nucleotides read TGTGCCAGCCGACAGGGAGTCTACGAGCAGTACTTC. Translating it yields CASRQGVYEQYF.

The chain has TRBV4-1 and TRBJ1-2; no firm D call. Per germline, CDR1 MGHRA and CDR2 YSYEKL. Trimming stripped 0 bases from V and 6 bases from J, with 17 bases between. The CDR3 has 16 amino acids. CDR3 region: CASSQESQREWDGYTF. The CDR3 nucleotides read TGCGCCAGCAGCCAAGAATCACAGCGGGAATGGGATGGCTACACCTTC.

This sequence joins TRBV29-1 and TRBJ1-1; possible D gene TRBD1, 5 bases. The CDR3 contains 12 residues. Trimming cost V 3 bases and J 7 bases, with 12 bases left between them. Germline loops: CDR1 SQVTM, CDR2 ANQGSEA. The CDR3 DNA follows: TGCAGCGTTGAGGGAGACAGCCATGAAGCTTTCTTT. This codes for CSVEGDSHEAFF.

The V call is TRBV10-3, the J call TRBJ2-7; possible D gene TRBD2, 7 bases. Germline-derived CDR1 and CDR2 are ENHRY and SYGVKD. The V and J ends lost 7 bases and 3 bases respectively, with 16 bases between them. This CDR3 spans 14 amino acids. The CDR3 DNA reads as TGTGCCATCATGGGGGCGGGAGAGGGCTACGAGCAGTACTTC. This gives the protein CAIMGAGEGYEQYF.

The rearrangement uses TRBV7-4 and TRBJ1-5; possible D gene TRBD1, 5 bases. Germline V CDR1 and CDR2: SGHVT, SQSDAQ. The CDR3 totals 21 residues. V dropped 2 bases and J dropped 0 bases, with 26 bases sitting between them. The CDR3 sequence: CASSLIAAWKGPLCSNQPQHF. As DNA, the CDR3 is TGTGCCAGCAGCTTAATCGCCGCTTGGAAGGGACCACTGTGTAGCAATCAGCCCCAGCATTTT.

Here the CDR3 DNA reads TGCGCCAGCAGCCAAGGTGTAGGTGCCTCATATGGCTACACCTTC. Translation: CASSQGVGASYGYTF. The chain is built from TRBV4-3 and TRBJ1-2, with no clear D. Germline CDR1 reads LGHNA; CDR2 reads YSLEER. V was pared by 1 base and J by 5 bases, with 14 bases between. The CDR3 has 15 amino acids.

This clone has a single count. The chain's CDR3 is CASSLDRVQETQYF. CDR3 nucleotide sequence: TGTGCCAGCAGCTTGGACAGGGTACAAGAGACCCAGTACTTC. This chain joins TRBV5-4 and TRBJ2-5; D is possibly TRBD1 (6 bases). Per the germline V gene, CDR1 is SGHNT and CDR2 is YYREEE (reference sequence). CDR3 size: 14 residues. The V end was cut by 0 bases, the J end by 2 bases, with 8 bases between.

This chain joins TRBV7-2 and TRBJ2-3; 11 bases agree with TRBD2. From germline, CDR1 is SGHTA and CDR2 FQGNSA. CDR3 size: 16 residues. V shed 4 bases, J shed 1 base, and the junction held 4 bases outside the gene matches. The DNA for the CDR3 is TGTGCCAGCAGCTCTATACTAGCGGGGGGCACAGATACGCAGTATTTT. This gives the protein CASSSILAGGTDTQYF.

The chain joins TRBV28 to TRBJ2-4, with a weak D call TRBD1 (5 bases). Trimming cost V 4 bases and J 1 base, with 14 bases left between them. Germline CDR1 reads MDHEN; CDR2 reads SYDVKM. This CDR3 comprises 16 residues. The CDR3 region is CASSSSDSYAKNIQYF. The DNA of the CDR3 is TGTGCCAGCAGTTCCTCTGACAGCTATGCCAAAAACATTCAGTACTTC.

This clone was observed a handful of times. The genes are TRBV7-2 and TRBJ2-3, with D perhaps matching TRBD2 (6 bases). The CDR3 runs 15 residues. V lost 2 bases to trimming and J lost 3 bases, with 12 bases between them. Germline V lookup: CDR1 SGHTA, CDR2 FQGNSA. The CDR3 DNA follows: TGTGCCAGCAGCTTATTGGGGGGAGGTACAGATACGCAGTATTTT. As protein: CASSLLGGGTDTQYF.

As for this clone: At one end the junction does not follow the germline gene, possibly because of a read error. The chain recombines TRBV5-4 with TRBJ1-1; 9 bases map to TRBD1. The CDR3 is 14 amino acids. The germline V gene encodes CDR1 SGHNT and CDR2 YYREEE (reference sequence). CDR3 sequence: CANSTGTGKAEAFF. The CDR3 DNA reads TGTGCCAACAGCACCGGGACAGGGAAAGCTGAAGCTTTCTTT.

This chain links TRBV19 with TRBJ1-1, with TRBD1 identical over 9 bases. In germline, CDR1 is LNHDA, CDR2 SQIVND (reference sequence). After removal of 6 bases from V and 4 bases from J, the junction contained 6 bases not matched to a gene. The CDR3 runs to 14 residues. In nucleotides, the CDR3 is TGTGCCAGTAGACACCGGGACAGGGTCACTGAAGCTTTCTTT. Translating gives CASRHRDRVTEAFF.